This TCR beta chain was identified during a study of CD8 T cells in Susac syndrome. The RNA input was roughly 0.45 to 1 ug, and it was reverse transcribed with random hexamers. MiXCR, applied by TCRdb to the immunoSEQ multiplex PCR reads, yields one record per CDR3 protein. The table shows about 150,000 distinct CDR3 sequences, with 90% to 96% occurring only once. Sequencing of TCR beta, carried out with a high-throughput approach, was applied to CD8+ and CD4+ T cells from the blood. Patients with Susac syndrome met diagnostic criteria that were recently defined for definite or probable disease. Negative isolation was applied to CD8+ and CD4+ T cells, and FACS enrichment was applied to TEMRA cells. The CDR3 spans 15 residues. The V gene lost 5 bases and the J gene lost 8 bases, with 20 bases spanning the gap. The germline V gene encodes CDR1 SGHNT and CDR2 YYREEE (reference sequence).

The rearrangement joins TRBV5-4 to TRBJ2-1, with D possibly being TRBD1 or TRBD2 (5 bases each). Sequencing was carried out using CD4+ T cells from PBMCs. The TCR originated in a human donor with Susac syndrome. For the CDR3, the DNA is TGTGCCAGCAGATCCCCGAGCGGCTTAGGGGATGAGCAGTTCTTC. Residues: CASRSPSGLGDEQFF.